These 14 T cell receptor beta chains were all obtained from the same sample, sequenced in a study of cytomegalovirus exposure and HLA in healthy donors (dated by TCRdb to between 2016 and 2019). Libraries were constructed by the immunoSEQ multiplex PCR assay. TCRdb carries this immuneACCESS record with in-frame sequences only. Its versions omit some clonotypes, under half of them owing to an unresolved V gene in the studies checked, with the rest unexplained. The sample yields some 140,000 clones; 84% were counted once. The leading ten clones occupy more than 1.4% of the sample. The specimen sequenced was PBMCs. These TCRs come from a woman in her 30s in good health and CMV-seronegative.

About this clone itself: One end of the junction does not line up with germline, which may come from a read error. The gene calls are TRBV7-7 and TRBJ2-5, with D perhaps matching TRBD1 (6 bases). Germline V gene lookup returns CDR1 SSHAT and CDR2 FNYEAQ (reference sequence). The CDR3 runs 13 residues. In DNA form, the CDR3 reads TGTGCTAGCAGCTATGGACAGCAAGAGACCCAGTACTTC. Translated, it gives CASSYGQQETQYF.

The genes are TRBV2 and TRBJ1-5; D remains ambiguous. CDR1 and CDR2 from the germline V gene are SNHLY and FYNNEI. The V end lost 7 bases, the J end lost 3 bases, and 13 bases lay between the germline ends. This CDR3 contains 14 residues. The CDR3 loop is CASMRSGPNQPQHF. The CDR3 coding sequence is TGTGCCAGCATGAGAAGCGGACCCAATCAGCCCCAGCATTTT.

The genes are TRBV6-6 and TRBJ2-3; 14 bases align to TRBD2. This CDR3 contains 15 residues. Germline trimming cut 6 bases from V and 4 bases from J; bases unmatched to any gene: 3. Germline lookup yields CDR1 MNHNY and CDR2 SVGAGI (reference sequence). The CDR3 here is CASRPGLAGADTQYF. The CDR3 DNA sequence: TGTGCCAGCAGACCGGGACTAGCGGGGGCAGATACGCAGTATTTT.

This chain uses TRBV9 with TRBJ2-3; TRBD1 might be the D (6 bases). Germline CDR1 and CDR2: SGDLS and YYNGEE. V was cut by 4 bases and J by 8 bases, with 20 bases left in between. The CDR3 runs to 15 residues. CDR3 nucleotide sequence: TGTGCCAGCAGCCCCGAGGGGGTAGCTCTCGCTACGCAGTATTTT. Translating gives CASSPEGVALATQYF.

The table lists this clone with a few counts. Other DNA sequences in this sample translate to the same CDR3. The chain uses TRBV5-1 and TRBJ2-2; possible D gene TRBD1, 6 bases. The CDR3 runs to 13 residues. Trimming shortened V by 8 bases and J by 1 base, and 9 bases separated the two germline ends. Germline V CDR1 and CDR2: SGHRS, YFSETQ. The CDR3 here is CASKDRNTGELFF. CDR3 bases: TGCGCCAGTAAGGACAGGAACACCGGGGAGCTGTTTTTT. Combining the CDR3 with reference TRBV5-1 and TRBJ2-2 gives the whole variable domain KAGVTQTPRYLIKTRGQQVTLSCSPISGHRSVSWYQQTPGQGLQFLFEYFSETQRNKGNFPGRFSGRQFSNSRSEMNVSTLELGDSALYLCASKDRNTGELFFGEGSRLTVL.

The chain couples TRBV5-1 to TRBJ1-1; 9 bases agree with TRBD1. Per the germline V gene, CDR1 is SGHRS and CDR2 is YFSETQ. J was trimmed by 4 bases and V by 2 bases; bases with no gene match: 6. This CDR3 has 15 amino acids. The CDR3 loop reads CASSLVTGGGTEAFF. CDR3 in DNA: TGCGCCAGCAGCTTAGTAACAGGGGGCGGCACTGAAGCTTTCTTT.

A single count supports this clone. The genes are TRBV10-3 and TRBJ2-7; TRBD1 agrees at 9 bases. Germline CDR1 ENHRY, CDR2 SYGVKD. The J segment lost 2 bases and the V segment lost 10 bases, leaving 9 bases of the junction unmatched. The CDR3 loop spans 14 amino acids. CDR3 residues: CATRVGTGTYEQYF. The CDR3, as DNA: TGTGCCACCCGGGTGGGGACAGGGACCTACGAGCAGTACTTC.

This chain links TRBV5-1 with TRBJ1-1; a weak D match, TRBD1 (5 bases). CDR3 length equals 14 residues. Germline CDR1 SGHRS, CDR2 YFSETQ. The germline V and J ends were trimmed by 4 bases and 1 base, with 11 bases remaining between them. CDR3 DNA sequence: TGCGCCAGCAGCCGCCCCGGACAGAACACTGAAGCTTTCTTT. Its protein product is CASSRPGQNTEAFF.

The chain links TRBV5-6 to TRBJ1-1; 8 bases map to TRBD1. Looked up from germline, CDR1 is SGHDT and CDR2 is YYEEEE. This CDR3 is built from 16 residues. V was pared by 2 bases and J by 1 base, with 7 bases of the junction left unmatched. CDR3 DNA sequence: TGTGCCAGCAGCTTTTTCAGGGGGCTGAGGAACACTGAAGCTTTCTTT. It specifies CASSFFRGLRNTEAFF.

V and J are TRBV5-8 and TRBJ1-1; D not resolved. Germline V gene lookup returns CDR1 SGHTS and CDR2 YDEGEE. Trimming shortened V by 0 bases and J by 4 bases, and 13 bases separated the two germline ends. This CDR3 comprises 15 residues. The CDR3: CASSLGSNRGTEAFF. The CDR3 nucleotides are TGTGCCAGCAGCTTGGGGTCCAACCGGGGCACTGAAGCTTTCTTT.

In its sample, this clone was seen a few times. The gene calls are TRBV10-1 and TRBJ2-2; D is possibly TRBD1 (5 bases). There are 13 residues in the CDR3. Trimming pared 6 bases from V and 4 bases from J, leaving 9 bases between. CDR1 WNHNN and CDR2 SYGVQD come from the germline V gene (reference sequence). CDR3 nucleotides: TGCGCCAGCAGCTTCGACAGCACCGGGGAGCTGTTTTTT. It encodes CASSFDSTGELFF.

In regard to this clone: Different DNA sequences within this sample yield the same CDR3. The chain carries TRBV5-1 and TRBJ2-3; 10 bases align to TRBD2. Germline V gives CDR1 SGHRS, CDR2 YFSETQ. There are 15 residues in the CDR3. With 0 bases clipped from V and 6 bases from J, the junction kept 4 bases outside the gene matches. The CDR3 here is CASSLGSSGGDTQYF. CDR3 DNA: TGCGCCAGCAGCTTGGGGTCTAGCGGGGGCGATACGCAGTATTTT. The whole variable domain, remainder taken from reference TRBV5-1 and TRBJ2-3, is KAGVTQTPRYLIKTRGQQVTLSCSPISGHRSVSWYQQTPGQGLQFLFEYFSETQRNKGNFPGRFSGRQFSNSRSEMNVSTLELGDSALYLCASSLGSSGGDTQYFGPGTRLTVL.

V gene TRBV25-1 combines with J gene TRBJ1-3, with D hard to call. The CDR3 loop spans 12 amino acids. Germline loops: CDR1 MGHDK, CDR2 SYGVNS. The V end was cut by 11 bases, the J end by 0 bases, with 8 bases between. The CDR3 nucleotides read TGTGCCGGCCGCCTCTCTGGAAACACCATATATTTT. Its translation is CAGRLSGNTIYF.

There are a few counts of this clone. The chain carries TRBV18 and TRBJ2-5; 7 bases fit TRBD1. The V gene end was trimmed by 3 bases and the J gene end by 5 bases; junction bases not matched to a gene: 3. Per the germline V gene, CDR1 is KGHSH and CDR2 is LQKENI. CDR3 length: 13 residues. This CDR3 is CASSPLRGETQYF. Written as DNA, the CDR3 is TGTGCCAGCTCACCCCTCAGGGGGGAGACCCAGTACTTC.